These 17 T cell receptor beta chains were sequenced from one sample in a study of blood T cell repertoires in COVID-19. Profiling relied on immunoSEQ multiplex PCR, and the TCRdb table lists in-frame clones only, not all of them. The profile covers a few hundred thousand clones, with around 89% appearing a single time and 1.2% taken by the ten largest. Sequences were obtained from PBMCs or T cells enriched from blood (not recorded which). These receptors were obtained from a man between 25 and 39 years old who had recovered from COVID-19.

This chain uses TRBV7-8 with TRBJ2-3; 12 bases line up with TRBD2. CDR1 SGHVS and CDR2 FQNEAQ come from the germline V gene. Trimming cost V 5 bases and J 0 bases; bases outside gene matches: 3. The CDR3 sequence is 16 residues long. CDR3 DNA sequence: TGTGCCAGCAGCCCAGGGACTAGCGGGAGCACAGATACGCAGTATTTT. Amino acids: CASSPGTSGSTDTQYF.

This rearrangement joins TRBV6-5 to TRBJ1-3; D may be TRBD1 (5 bases). The V end lost 7 bases, the J end lost 1 base, and 11 bases lay between the germline ends. The CDR3 runs 14 residues. CDR1 MNHEY and CDR2 SVGAGI come from the germline V gene. The CDR3 sequence is CASTLRDSGNTIYF. Written as DNA, the CDR3 is TGTGCCAGCACCCTCAGGGATTCTGGAAACACCATATATTTT.

The chain carries TRBV9 and TRBJ2-1; 7 bases line up with TRBD2. The CDR3 sequence is 15 residues long. Trimming removed 3 bases from V and 8 bases from J; junction bases left unmatched: 11. Germline CDR1 and CDR2: SGDLS and YYNGEE. CDR3 sequence: CASSATSVPIDEQFF. The CDR3 DNA reads as TGTGCCAGCAGCGCCACTAGCGTCCCTATCGATGAGCAGTTCTTC.

The V call is TRBV19, the J call TRBJ2-7, with a tentative D call TRBD2 (5 bases). Trimming cost V 5 bases and J 3 bases, with 11 bases left between them. CDR3 size: 13 residues. Germline CDR1 reads LNHDA; CDR2 reads SQIVND (reference sequence). Here the CDR3 reads CASSPGGNYEQYF. As DNA, the CDR3 is TGTGCCAGTAGTCCTGGAGGTAACTACGAGCAGTACTTC. Full variable domain (rest looked up from reference TRBV19 and TRBJ2-7): DGGITQSPKYLFRKEGQNVTLSCEQNLNHDAMYWYRQDPGQGLRLIYYSQIVNDFQKGDIAEGYSVSREKKESFPLTVTSAQKNPTAFYLCASSPGGNYEQYFGPGTRLTVT.

The chain links TRBV2 to TRBJ2-7, with TRBD1 as a possible D gene (6 bases). CDR1 is SNHLY, CDR2 FYNNEI, per germline. CDR3 length: 12 amino acids. V shed 6 bases and J shed 2 bases, with 8 bases lying between them. The CDR3 here is CASSSGAYEQYF. CDR3 nucleotide sequence: TGTGCCAGCAGCTCAGGGGCCTACGAGCAGTACTTC.

The chain employs TRBV29-1 and TRBJ2-1; 7 bases align to TRBD2. The germline CDR1 and CDR2 sequences are SQVTM and ANQGSEA. V lost 1 base and J lost 8; bases outside the gene matches: 8. This CDR3 contains 14 residues. The CDR3 nucleotides read TGCAGCGTTGAAGGCGGGAGATTGGTAGATGAGCAGTTCTTC. Amino acid sequence: CSVEGGRLVDEQFF.

The J gene is TRBJ1-4, the V gene TRBV30, with 7 bases matching TRBD1. This CDR3 is 14 amino acids long. Germline V gene sequence: CDR1 GTSNPN, CDR2 SVGIG (reference sequence). The V gene end was trimmed by 2 bases and the J gene end by 6 bases; junction bases not matched to a gene: 6. DNA of the CDR3: TGTGCCTGGAGTAAGACAGGGTTTGATGAAAAACTGTTTTTT. It translates to CAWSKTGFDEKLFF.

V usage is TRBV19 and J usage is TRBJ2-6; 7 bases agree with TRBD1. V was clipped by 1 base and J by 4 bases; unmatched bases: 4. Germline-derived CDR1 and CDR2 are LNHDA and SQIVND (reference sequence). This CDR3 contains 16 residues. CDR3 loop: CASSIGTGVGANVLTF. The CDR3 DNA reads as TGTGCCAGTAGTATAGGAACAGGGGTAGGGGCCAACGTCCTGACTTTC.

The chain carries TRBV6-6 and TRBJ1-2; the match to TRBD1 covers 7 bases. The CDR3 sequence is 16 residues long. V lost 6 bases, J lost 2 bases, and 12 bases stayed unmatched. Germline V gives CDR1 MNHNY, CDR2 SVGAGI (reference sequence). The CDR3: CASRRLPGQTNYGYTF. The CDR3 DNA follows: TGTGCCAGCAGACGCTTACCGGGACAGACAAACTATGGCTACACCTTC.

This sequence joins TRBV3-1 (or the pseudogene TRBV3-2) and TRBJ2-5, with unresolved D. Germline CDR1 LGHDT, CDR2 YNNKEL (reference sequence). V lost 2 bases and J 3 bases, leaving 19 bases between the germline ends. This CDR3 has 17 residues. DNA for the CDR3: TGTGCCAGCAGCCAACCAGGAAGGTCAGGTAGGAAAGAGACCCAGTACTTC. Translation gives CASSQPGRSGRKETQYF.

This clone was seen just once. One end of the junction varies from germline; a read error may be responsible. The V call is TRBV9, the J call TRBJ1-1; TRBD1 aligns across 9 bases. The CDR3 totals 12 residues. In germline, CDR1 is SGDLS, CDR2 YYNGEE. The CDR3 region has the DNA TGTGCCAGCAGCCCCCCCGGGACAGGGAGTGTCTTT. It encodes CASSPPGTGSVF.

The chain employs TRBV11-2 and TRBJ2-4; D is uncertain. Trimming stripped 1 base from V and 0 bases from J, with 13 bases between. CDR3 length: 17 residues. Germline lookup yields CDR1 SGHAT and CDR2 FQNNGV. The CDR3 DNA follows: TGTGCCAGCAGCTTAGTACTTACCAACCTAGCCAAAAACATTCAGTACTTC. It encodes CASSLVLTNLAKNIQYF. The whole variable domain, remainder taken from reference TRBV11-2 and TRBJ2-4, is EAGVAQSPRYKIIEKRQSVAFWCNPISGHATLYWYQQILGQGPKLLIQFQNNGVVDDSQLPKDRFSAERLKGVDSTLKIQPAKLEDSAVYLCASSLVLTNLAKNIQYFGAGTRLSVL.

This rearrangement joins TRBV7-9 to TRBJ2-7; unclear D gene. The length of the CDR3 is 14 residues. In germline, CDR1 is SEHNR, CDR2 FQNEAQ (reference sequence). V lost 2 bases, J lost 3 bases, and 11 bases lay in between. The CDR3 region is CASSLLVESYEQYF. Here the CDR3 DNA reads TGTGCCAGCAGCTTACTCGTAGAAAGCTACGAGCAGTACTTC. Looking up the rest from reference TRBV7-9 and TRBJ2-7 gives the full variable domain: DTGVSQNPRHKITKRGQNVTFRCDPISEHNRLYWYRQTLGQGPEFLTYFQNEAQLEKSRLLSDRFSAERPKGSFSTLEIQRTEQGDSAMYLCASSLLVESYEQYFGPGTRLTVT.

This chain uses TRBV2 with TRBJ2-2, with a possible D match to TRBD1 (5 bases). Germline loops: CDR1 SNHLY, CDR2 FYNNEI. This CDR3 has 12 amino acids. Trimming pared 7 bases from V and 5 bases from J, leaving 8 bases between. The CDR3 DNA is TGTGCCAGCACTAGGGGTACCGGGGAGCTGTTTTTT. Its protein product is CASTRGTGELFF.

This rearrangement joins TRBV11-2 to TRBJ2-7; 7 bases match TRBD1. This CDR3 has 15 amino acids. The junction had 11 bases not matched to a gene; V was cut back by 6 bases and J by 3 bases. Germline assignment: CDR1 SGHAT and CDR2 FQNNGV. The CDR3 spells CASSHTGVQDYEQYF. In DNA form, the CDR3 reads TGTGCCAGCAGTCACACAGGGGTCCAGGACTACGAGCAGTACTTC.

The chain recombines TRBV24-1 with TRBJ1-1; 10 bases fit TRBD1. The CDR3 is 13 residues long. Germline CDR1 is KGHDR and CDR2 is SFDVKD. V lost 7 bases and J lost 4; bases outside the gene matches: 2. The DNA for the CDR3 is TGTGCCACCAGACGGACAGGGGGCACTGAAGCTTTCTTT. Translation: CATRRTGGTEAFF.

This clone was counted a few times. The rearrangement joins TRBV27 to TRBJ1-2; 7 bases are shared with TRBD1. V shed 2 bases and J 2 bases; nucleotides not matched to a gene: 5. In germline, CDR1 is MNHEY, CDR2 SMNVEV (reference sequence). The CDR3 is made up of 15 amino acids. The CDR3 protein is CASSLIGTDNYGYTF. CDR3 nucleotides: TGTGCCAGCAGTTTAATCGGGACAGACAACTATGGCTACACCTTC.